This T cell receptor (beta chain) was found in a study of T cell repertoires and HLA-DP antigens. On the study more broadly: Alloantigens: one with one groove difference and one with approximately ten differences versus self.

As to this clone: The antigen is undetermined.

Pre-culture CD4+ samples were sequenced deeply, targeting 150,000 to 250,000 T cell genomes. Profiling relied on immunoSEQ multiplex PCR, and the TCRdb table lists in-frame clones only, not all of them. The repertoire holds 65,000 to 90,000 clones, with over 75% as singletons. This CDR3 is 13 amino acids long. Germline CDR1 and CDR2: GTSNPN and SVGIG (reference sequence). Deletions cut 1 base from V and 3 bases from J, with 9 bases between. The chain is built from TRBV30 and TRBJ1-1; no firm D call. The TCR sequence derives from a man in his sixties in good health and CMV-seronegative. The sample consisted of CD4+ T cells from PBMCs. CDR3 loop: CAWSGGSYTEAFF. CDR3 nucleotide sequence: TGTGCCTGGAGTGGGGGATCCTACACTGAAGCTTTCTTT.